This T cell receptor (beta chain) was sequenced in a study of T cell repertoires in cytomegalovirus infection. Germline loops: CDR1 SGHTA, CDR2 FQGNSA. The CDR3 is 15 amino acids. V lost 1 base and J 4 bases, leaving 14 bases between the germline ends. This clonotype has only a few counts. TCRdb recomputed calls from the reads with MiXCR, one row per CDR3 protein. The sample includes some 350,000 distinct CDR3 sequences, over 15% of them seen just once. J is TRBJ2-7 and V is TRBV7-2; tentatively, D is TRBD2 (6 bases). The sequenced material came from PBMCs. The sequence came from a human donor in good health (CMV status not recorded). Some clones in this sample may be carry-over from other donors' samples. The CDR3, as DNA: TGTGCCAGCAGCTTAGTGGCGGGGCCGGAATACGAGCAGTACTTC. Amino acids: CASSLVAGPEYEQYF.